One and the same sample provided the 21 T cell receptor beta chains below, sequenced in a study of T-cell memory formation after mild COVID-19. TCRdb reanalysed the 5' RACE reads using MiXCR and keeps one entry per CDR3 protein. The data contain around 340,000 distinct CDR3 sequences, approximately 15% of them singletons. The source material was PBMCs or a T cell subset sorted from them (not recorded which). The receptor source for this set is a young man who had mild COVID-19 (a few samples of this study predate the infection). Cell type and time point are not known.

The sample holds a few counts of this clonotype. The gene calls are TRBV7-9 and TRBJ1-1; TRBD1 might be the D (5 bases). V was clipped by 5 bases and J by 4 bases, with 14 bases between them. This CDR3 contains 14 residues. Germline V gives CDR1 SEHNR, CDR2 FQNEAQ (reference sequence). CDR3 in amino acids: CASSSGVGATEAFF. The CDR3 bases are TGTGCCAGCAGCAGCGGGGTCGGGGCCACTGAAGCTTTCTTT.

The gene calls are TRBV28 and TRBJ2-5; D unclear. Germline CDR1 and CDR2: MDHEN and SYDVKM. Between the trimmed V and J ends, which lost 2 bases and 1 base, there was a span of 11 bases. This CDR3 comprises 15 residues. The CDR3 coding sequence is TGTGCCAGCAGTTTAGACCCAATATCCCAAGAGACCCAGTACTTC. It encodes CASSLDPISQETQYF.

This sequence joins TRBV12-3 or TRBV12-4 and TRBJ2-1, with 7 bases aligning to TRBD2. CDR3 size: 14 residues. The junction had 11 bases not matched to a gene; V was cut back by 3 bases and J by 12 bases. The CDR3 region has the DNA TGTGCCAGCAGTTTTAGAGTGGCGGGAGCAGGGCAGTTCTTC. This encodes CASSFRVAGAGQFF.

The chain employs TRBV12-3 or TRBV12-4 and TRBJ1-5; D not resolved. The germline V and J ends were trimmed by 5 bases and 3 bases, with 14 bases remaining between them. This CDR3 spans 15 amino acids. The CDR3 loop is CASSASYGYNQPQHF. In DNA, the CDR3 is TGTGCCAGCAGTGCCTCGTACGGGTACAATCAGCCCCAGCATTTT.

This clonotype was counted a few times. The J gene is TRBJ2-3, the V gene TRBV7-6; tentative D call: TRBD2 (5 bases). This CDR3 is 14 amino acids long. From germline, CDR1 is SGHVS and CDR2 FNYEAQ. With 4 bases removed from V and 1 base from J, the gap between germline ends came to 9 bases. The CDR3 spells CASSSLERTDTQYF. The CDR3 DNA reads as TGTGCCAGCAGCTCACTAGAGCGCACAGATACGCAGTATTTT.

The chain carries TRBV7-2 and TRBJ1-2; D possibly corresponds to TRBD1 (6 bases). The V gene's germline CDR1 is SGHTA and CDR2 FQGNSA. V was cut by 5 bases and J by 6 bases, with 16 bases left in between. This CDR3 has 14 amino acids. The DNA of the CDR3 is TGTGCCAGCAGCCAAAGGGGGGTCTTTGATGGCTACACCTTC. This gives the protein CASSQRGVFDGYTF.

This clonotype has just a few counts. This chain uses TRBV6-5 with TRBJ2-7; D possibly corresponds to TRBD1 (5 bases). This CDR3 contains 13 residues. Trimming removed 6 bases at V and 4 bases at J, with 13 bases between. Germline values: CDR1 MNHEY, CDR2 SVGAGI. CDR3 amino acids: CASRSGHQYEQYV. CDR3 nucleotides: TGTGCCAGCAGATCTGGACACCAATACGAGCAGTACGTC.

This clonotype was detected a few times. The V call is TRBV5-5, the J call TRBJ2-3; D might be TRBD1 (5 bases). The CDR3 runs to 14 residues. V lost 0 bases and J lost 3, with 8 bases in between. Germline V gives CDR1 SGHKS, CDR2 YYEKEE (reference sequence). CDR3 DNA: TGTGCCAGCAGCTTGGGACAGATGACAGATACGCAGTATTTT. Translating it yields CASSLGQMTDTQYF.

The chain carries TRBV7-9 and TRBJ2-3; possibly TRBD1 or TRBD2 for D (5 bases each). The CDR3 spans 15 residues. Germline V gene sequence: CDR1 SEHNR, CDR2 FQNEAQ (reference sequence). The CDR3 sequence: CATDPPTGPFDTQYF. The CDR3 nucleotides are TGTGCGACAGACCCACCCACGGGGCCTTTTGATACGCAGTATTTT. Looking up the rest from reference TRBV7-9 and TRBJ2-3 gives the full variable domain: DTGVSQNPRHKITKRGQNVTFRCDPISEHNRLYWYRQTLGQGPEFLTYFQNEAQLEKSRLLSDRFSAERPKGSFSTLEIQRTEQGDSAMYLCATDPPTGPFDTQYFGPGTRLTVL.

The rearrangement links TRBV6-5 to TRBJ1-1; 7 bases line up with TRBD1. CDR1 and CDR2 from the germline V gene are MNHEY and SVGAGI. J was trimmed by 4 bases and V by 6 bases; bases with no gene match: 8. The CDR3 length is 14 residues. The CDR3 sequence: CASRPSYRGTEAFF. CDR3 DNA: TGTGCCAGCAGACCCTCCTACAGGGGCACTGAAGCTTTCTTT.

V is TRBV20-1 and J is TRBJ1-1; tentative D call: TRBD1 (5 bases). This CDR3 has 12 amino acids. Germline V gene lookup returns CDR1 DFQATT and CDR2 SNEGSKA (reference sequence). V was trimmed by 3 bases and J by 7 bases, leaving 12 bases between them. The chain's CDR3 is CSARRRGFEAFF. DNA of the CDR3: TGCAGTGCTAGGCGGAGGGGATTTGAAGCTTTCTTT.

CDR3 protein: CASSTPAGRGTDTQYF. As DNA, the CDR3 is TGTGCCAGCAGTACTCCAGCGGGCCGGGGCACAGATACGCAGTATTTT. The chain joins TRBV6-2 or TRBV6-3 to TRBJ2-3; tentatively, D is TRBD2 (6 bases). V was cut by 5 bases and J by 1 base, with 16 bases left in between. This CDR3 spans 16 amino acids. CDR1 and CDR2 from the germline V gene are MNHEY and SVGEGT.

The rearrangement uses TRBV7-2 and TRBJ2-3; tentatively, D is TRBD1 (5 bases). In germline, CDR1 is SGHTA, CDR2 FQGNSA. The CDR3 totals 14 residues. With 0 bases removed from V and 5 bases from J, the gap between germline ends came to 9 bases. CDR3: CASSLARDEDTQYF. As DNA, the CDR3 is TGTGCCAGCAGCTTAGCCAGGGATGAAGATACGCAGTATTTT.

The chain combines TRBV6-6 with TRBJ2-1; D gene unclear. The CDR3 totals 13 residues. Germline V gene sequence: CDR1 MNHNY, CDR2 SVGAGI (reference sequence). The V end was cut by 2 bases, the J end by 10 bases, with 12 bases between. The DNA of the CDR3 is TGTGCCAGCAGTTACCGGAACGGTGGGGAGCAGTTCTTC. It encodes CASSYRNGGEQFF.

This clonotype was detected only once. The V gene is TRBV20-1, the J gene TRBJ2-3, with D tentatively TRBD1 (7 bases). V lost 3 bases to trimming and J lost 2 bases, with 12 bases between them. CDR1 is DFQATT and CDR2 is SNEGSKA in the germline V gene (reference sequence). The CDR3 runs 14 residues. The CDR3 spells CSASGGGSTDTQYF. For the CDR3, the DNA is TGCAGTGCTAGTGGAGGGGGCTCCACAGATACGCAGTATTTT.

CDR3 bases: TGCGCCAGCAGCCCGGAAGCGTGGGGCACAGATACGCAGTATTTT. Its protein is CASSPEAWGTDTQYF. The V and J genes are TRBV4-3 and TRBJ2-3; D uncertain. From germline, CDR1 is LGHNA and CDR2 YSLEER. The germline V and J ends were trimmed by 4 bases and 1 base, with 12 bases remaining between them. There are 15 residues in the CDR3.

The chain carries TRBV27 and TRBJ2-5; a possible D gene is TRBD1 (5 bases). V was pared by 5 bases and J by 1 base, with 8 bases between. Germline V gives CDR1 MNHEY, CDR2 SMNVEV (reference sequence). This CDR3 contains 13 residues. The CDR3 DNA follows: TGTGCCAGCAGTGGACATATCCAAGAGACCCAGTACTTC. It yields the protein CASSGHIQETQYF.

This clonotype has at least ten counts. In nucleotides, the CDR3 is TGTGCCAGCAGTTACACGGTTACCAACGAGCAGTACTTC. It translates to CASSYTVTNEQYF. The rearrangement links TRBV6-5 to TRBJ2-7; unclear D gene. The CDR3 contains 13 residues. The germline V gene has CDR1 MNHEY and CDR2 SVGAGI. Trimming took 2 bases from V and 5 from J, leaving 10 bases between them.

J is TRBJ2-7 and V is TRBV7-2; 9 nucleotides match TRBD1. CDR1 SGHTA and CDR2 FQGNSA come from the germline V gene. The CDR3 consists of 17 residues. The V and J ends lost 3 bases and 3 bases, in that order; junction bases with no gene match: 12. DNA for the CDR3: TGTGCCAGCAGCTTCCGAACAGGGGGCCTCCGCTTCTACGAGCAGTACTTC. Protein sequence: CASSFRTGGLRFYEQYF.

There are many counts of this clonotype. The chain joins TRBV4-1 to TRBJ2-7, with TRBD2 matching over 7 bases. Germline trimming cut 7 bases from V and 0 bases from J; bases unmatched to any gene: 9. CDR1 and CDR2 from the germline V gene are MGHRA and YSYEKL. There are 15 residues in the CDR3. CDR3 in DNA: TGCGCCAGCACCTTGGCGGGGGATTCCTCCTACGAGCAGTACTTC. It encodes CASTLAGDSSYEQYF.

This sequence joins TRBV24-1 and TRBJ2-2; the D is unclear. Trimming shortened V by 6 bases and J by 4 bases, and 5 bases separated the two germline ends. Per germline, CDR1 KGHDR and CDR2 SFDVKD. CDR3 length equals 12 residues. Here the CDR3 DNA reads TGTGCCACCAGTCTTAGCACCGGGGAGCTGTTTTTT. It specifies CATSLSTGELFF.